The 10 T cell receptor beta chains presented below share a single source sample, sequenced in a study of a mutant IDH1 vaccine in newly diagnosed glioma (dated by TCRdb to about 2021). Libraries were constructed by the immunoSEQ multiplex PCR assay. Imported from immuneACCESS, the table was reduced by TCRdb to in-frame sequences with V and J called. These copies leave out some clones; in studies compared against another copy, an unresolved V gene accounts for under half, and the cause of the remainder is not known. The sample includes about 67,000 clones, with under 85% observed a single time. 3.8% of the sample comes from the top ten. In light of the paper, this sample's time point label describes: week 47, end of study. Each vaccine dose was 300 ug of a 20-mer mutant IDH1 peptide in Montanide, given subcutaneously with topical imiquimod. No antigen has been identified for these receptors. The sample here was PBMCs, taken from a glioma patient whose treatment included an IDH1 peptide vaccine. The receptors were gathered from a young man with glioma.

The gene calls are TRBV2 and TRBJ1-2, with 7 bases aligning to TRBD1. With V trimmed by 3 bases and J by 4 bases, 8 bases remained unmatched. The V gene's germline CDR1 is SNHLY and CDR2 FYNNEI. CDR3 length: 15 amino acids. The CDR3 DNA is TGTGCCAGCAGTGAGGGGAGGGGGCGCACCTATGGCTACACCTTC. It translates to CASSEGRGRTYGYTF.

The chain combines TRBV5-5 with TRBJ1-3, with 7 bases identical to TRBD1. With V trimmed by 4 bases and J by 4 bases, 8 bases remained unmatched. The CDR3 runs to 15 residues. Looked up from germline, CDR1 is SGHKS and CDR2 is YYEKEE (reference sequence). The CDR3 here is CASSLTRTGGNTIYF. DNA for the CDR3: TGTGCCAGCAGCCTTACTAGGACAGGAGGAAACACCATATATTTT.

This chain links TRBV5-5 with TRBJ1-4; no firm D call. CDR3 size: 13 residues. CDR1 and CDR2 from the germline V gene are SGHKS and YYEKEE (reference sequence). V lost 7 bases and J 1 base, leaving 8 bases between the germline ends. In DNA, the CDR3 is TGTGCCAGCCAGAAGTTAACTAATGAAAAACTGTTTTTT. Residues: CASQKLTNEKLFF.

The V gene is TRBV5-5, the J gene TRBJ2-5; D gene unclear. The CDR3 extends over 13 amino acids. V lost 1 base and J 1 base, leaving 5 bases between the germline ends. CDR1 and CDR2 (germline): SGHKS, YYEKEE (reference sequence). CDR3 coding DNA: TGTGCCAGCAGCTTGCGCGGCCAAGAGACCCAGTACTTC. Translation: CASSLRGQETQYF.

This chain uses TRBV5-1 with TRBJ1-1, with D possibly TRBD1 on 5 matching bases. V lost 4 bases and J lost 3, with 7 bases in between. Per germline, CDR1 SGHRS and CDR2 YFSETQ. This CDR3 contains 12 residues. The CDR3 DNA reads TGCGCCAGCAGCGGGACCTACACTGAAGCTTTCTTT. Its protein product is CASSGTYTEAFF.

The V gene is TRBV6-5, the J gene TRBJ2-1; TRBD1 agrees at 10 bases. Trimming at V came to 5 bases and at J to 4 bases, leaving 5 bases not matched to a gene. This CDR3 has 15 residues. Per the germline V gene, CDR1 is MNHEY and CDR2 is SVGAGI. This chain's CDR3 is CASSIDRGRYNEQFF. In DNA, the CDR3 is TGTGCCAGCAGTATAGACAGGGGGCGTTACAATGAGCAGTTCTTC.

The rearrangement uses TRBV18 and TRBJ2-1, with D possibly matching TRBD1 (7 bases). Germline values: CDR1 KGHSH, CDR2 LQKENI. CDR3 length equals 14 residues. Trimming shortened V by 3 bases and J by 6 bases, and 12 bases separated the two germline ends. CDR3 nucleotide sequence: TGTGCCAGCTCACCGCAGGGGGGCGGCAATGAGCAGTTCTTC. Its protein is CASSPQGGGNEQFF.

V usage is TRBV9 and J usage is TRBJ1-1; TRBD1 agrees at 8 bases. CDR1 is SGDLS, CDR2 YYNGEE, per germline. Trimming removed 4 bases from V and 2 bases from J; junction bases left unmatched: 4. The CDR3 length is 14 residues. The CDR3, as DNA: TGTGCCAGCAGCCACAGGGGGAGTAACACTGAAGCTTTCTTT. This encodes CASSHRGSNTEAFF.

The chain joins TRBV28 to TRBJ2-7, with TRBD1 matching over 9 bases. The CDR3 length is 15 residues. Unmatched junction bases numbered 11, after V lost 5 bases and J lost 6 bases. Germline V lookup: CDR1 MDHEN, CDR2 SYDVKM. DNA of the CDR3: TGTGCCAGCAGTCCGATACGACAGGGGGACCGCGAGCAGTACTTC. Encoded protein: CASSPIRQGDREQYF.

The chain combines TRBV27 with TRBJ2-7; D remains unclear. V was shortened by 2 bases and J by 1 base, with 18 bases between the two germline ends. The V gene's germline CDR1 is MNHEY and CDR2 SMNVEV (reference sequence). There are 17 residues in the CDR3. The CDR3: CASSLATTGVGSYEQYF. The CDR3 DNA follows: TGTGCCAGCAGTTTAGCGACCACTGGGGTAGGTTCCTACGAGCAGTACTTC.